These T cell receptor beta chains were read from a single sample in a study of blood T cell repertoires in COVID-19. TCRdb's table, derived via immunoSEQ multiplex PCR, lists solely in-frame clones and lacks some. This repertoire shows 140,000 to 150,000 clones, about 80% found once; its top ten account for roughly two fifths. Sample: peripheral blood. The receptors stem from a human donor in a cohort sampled during active COVID-19. Each CDR3 is given with its conserved first and last residue. The order of the fields is J gene, clone size, D gene, V gene, CDR3 protein, CDR3 DNA. D genes are given only for firm matches. Clone size is not always given. Where it is, it says once, few, many or a class for expanded clones.

TRBJ2-2,.,TRBD1,TRBV5-5,CASSWTGGTSGELFF,TGTGCCAGCAGCTGGACAGGGGGTACCTCCGGGGAGCTGTTTTTT
TRBJ1-3,once,TRBD1,TRBV10-3,CAISASDRGKYSGNTIYF,TGTGCCATCAGTGCTTCTGACAGGGGAAAATACTCTGGAAACACCATATATTTT
TRBJ2-2,.,TRBD2,TRBV5-6,CASRLGLAFGELFF,TGTGCCAGCAGGCTGGGACTAGCGTTCGGGGAGCTGTTTTTT
TRBJ2-7,.,TRBD1,TRBV7-8,CASSPRRFDRGRYEQYF,TGTGCCAGCAGCCCCCGCCGCTTCGACAGGGGGCGATACGAGCAGTACTTC
TRBJ2-5,.,TRBD1,TRBV19,CASSETGAAETQYF,TGTGCCAGTAGTGAAACAGGGGCCGCAGAGACCCAGTACTTC
TRBJ1-6,.,.,TRBV4-3,CASSRLAGNLSPLHF,TGCGCCAGCAGCCGGCTGGCGGGGAACCTTTCACCCCTCCACTTT
TRBJ2-1,.,TRBD2,TRBV12-5,CASGLGLAGINEQFF,TGTGCTAGTGGTTTAGGGCTAGCGGGAATCAATGAGCAGTTCTTC
TRBJ2-7,.,TRBD2,TRBV6-2/TRBV6-3,CASSWTSGGEQYF,TGTGCCAGCAGTTGGACTAGCGGGGGAGAGCAGTACTTC
TRBJ2-6,.,.,TRBV11-3,CASSLGASGANVLTF,TGTGCCAGCAGCCTAGGGGCCTCTGGGGCCAACGTCCTGACTTTC
TRBJ2-5,.,TRBD2,TRBV5-1,CASRPGREAIVLETQYF,TGCGCCAGCAGGCCTGGGCGGGAGGCCATCGTCTTGGAGACCCAGTACTTC
TRBJ2-3,.,.,TRBV7-9,CASSSARRTDTQYF,TGTGCCAGCAGCTCCGCCCGGAGAACAGATACGCAGTATTTT
TRBJ2-1,.,.,TRBV4-2,CASSPEPGGAGNEQFF,TGTGCCAGCAGCCCAGAACCAGGAGGGGCCGGCAATGAGCAGTTCTTC
TRBJ1-6,.,.,TRBV5-3,CARSLVRPQNSPLHF,TGTGCCAGAAGCTTGGTTCGGCCACAGAATTCACCCCTCCACTTT
TRBJ2-3,.,TRBD2,TRBV3-1/TRBV3-2,CASSLLRGGLGDTQYF,TGTGCCAGCAGCCTTCTGCGGGGGGGCCTTGGAGATACGCAGTATTTT
TRBJ2-3,.,.,TRBV18,CASSPGAYSTDTQYF,TGTGCCAGCTCACCGGGAGCGTATAGCACAGATACGCAGTATTTT
TRBJ1-6,.,TRBD1,TRBV7-9,CASSGQGENSPLHF,TGTGCCAGCAGCGGACAGGGGGAAAATTCACCCCTCCACTTT
TRBJ2-7,.,.,TRBV6-5,CASSYSGSEQYF,TGTGCCAGCAGTTACTCGGGGAGCGAGCAGTACTTC
TRBJ2-5,.,TRBD2,TRBV5-1,CASSVLAGEETQYF,TGCGCCAGCAGCGTACTAGCGGGAGAAGAGACCCAGTACTTC
TRBJ1-1,.,TRBD1,TRBV11-1,CASSRDRGKAEAFF,TGTGCCAGCAGCAGAGACAGGGGGAAAGCTGAAGCTTTCTTT
TRBJ2-1,.,TRBD1,TRBV7-7,CASSPTRGRGSGEQFF,TGTGCCAGCAGCCCAACCAGGGGGCGCGGTTCGGGTGAGCAGTTCTTC
TRBJ2-2,.,TRBD1,TRBV7-2,CASSLRGTGATGELFF,TGTGCCAGCAGCTTACGTGGGACAGGGGCCACCGGGGAGCTGTTTTTT
TRBJ2-2,.,TRBD2,TRBV27,CASSFEAGGHSTGELFF,TGTGCCAGCAGTTTTGAAGCGGGAGGGCATAGCACCGGGGAGCTGTTTTTT
TRBJ1-5,.,TRBD1,TRBV24-1,CATSDPGTEPNQPQHF,TGTGCCACCAGTGACCCTGGGACAGAGCCAAATCAGCCCCAGCATTTT
TRBJ2-1,.,TRBD2,TRBV19,CASYKTSGSYNEQFF,TGTGCCAGTTATAAGACTAGCGGGAGTTACAATGAGCAGTTCTTC
TRBJ1-4,.,TRBD1,TRBV19,CASSNNRDSPEKLFF,TGTGCCAGTAGTAATAACCGGGACAGTCCCGAAAAACTGTTTTTT
TRBJ1-1,.,.,TRBV21-1,CASSKGMNTEAFF,TGTGCCAGCAGCAAAGGTATGAACACTGAAGCTTTCTTT
TRBJ1-6,.,.,TRBV30,CAWSRGNNSPLHF,TGTGCCTGGAGCAGGGGAAACAATTCACCCCTCCACTTT
TRBJ1-2,.,.,TRBV29-1,CSVEAGPSYGYTF,TGCAGCGTTGAGGCAGGGCCTAGCTATGGCTACACCTTC
TRBJ2-1,.,TRBD2,TRBV2,CARRSGGTNEQFF,TGTGCCAGGAGAAGCGGGGGGACTAATGAGCAGTTCTTC
TRBJ2-7,.,TRBD2,TRBV6-6,CASSYGRGPYEQYF,TGTGCCAGCAGTTACGGGAGGGGCCCCTACGAGCAGTACTTC
TRBJ1-2,.,.,TRBV14,CASSQQGANYGYTF,TGTGCCAGCAGCCAGCAAGGGGCCAACTATGGCTACACCTTC
TRBJ2-5,.,.,TRBV19,CASSNVGGEETQYF,TGTGCCAGTAGTAATGTGGGCGGGGAGGAGACCCAGTACTTC
TRBJ1-2,.,TRBD1,TRBV27,CASSAGDRGWDGYTF,TGTGCCAGCAGTGCGGGGGACAGGGGATGGGATGGCTACACCTTC
TRBJ2-1,.,.,TRBV6-4,CASSAGPTYNEQFF,TGTGCCAGCAGTGCGGGTCCCACCTACAATGAGCAGTTCTTC
TRBJ2-5,.,.,TRBV19,CASSPGTPGVETQYF,TGTGCCAGTAGTCCAGGGACGCCGGGGGTCGAGACCCAGTACTTC
TRBJ1-1,.,.,TRBV2,CASSGAGREAFF,TGTGCCAGCAGCGGCGCGGGGAGAGAAGCTTTCTTT
TRBJ1-5,few,.,TRBV9,CASSAKSQGSNQPQHF,TGTGCCAGCAGCGCGAAGTCTCAGGGATCCAATCAGCCCCAGCATTTT
TRBJ1-1,few,.,TRBV9,CASSVRGGTEAFF,TGTGCCAGCAGCGTTCGGGGGGGCACTGAAGCTTTCTTT
TRBJ2-1,.,TRBD1,TRBV5-8,CASSPTGGTYNEQFF,TGTGCCAGCAGCCCGACAGGGGGCACCTACAATGAGCAGTTCTTC